The present T cell receptor (beta chain) was sequenced within a study of cytomegalovirus exposure and HLA in healthy donors. Vbeta (60) and Jbeta (13) primers were used in the PCR. The repertoire was sequenced with immunoSEQ multiplex PCR; TCRdb's copy has only in-frame clones and lacks some. Of 160,000 or so clones in the sample, approximately 80% are singletons; the top ten hold around 2.3%. Trimming removed 4 bases from V and 5 bases from J; junction bases left unmatched: 12. In germline, CDR1 is SGHRS, CDR2 YFSETQ. The CDR3 spans 17 residues. This TCR was sampled from a man aged 45-60 years in good health and CMV-seropositive. The rearrangement links TRBV5-1 to TRBJ1-6; TRBD1 matches at 7 bases. Input material: PBMCs. DNA of the CDR3: TGCGCCAGCAGCATCTTACCCCGGACAGGCGATAATTCACCCCTCCACTTT. It is translated as CASSILPRTGDNSPLHF.